This T cell receptor beta chain was obtained from a study of blood T cell repertoires in COVID-19. Participants, about 18 to 100 years old, spanned around 25 US areas. Cohorts were assigned according to the clinical history that participants reported. Two negative PCRs, clearance, or symptom resolution were required of recovered Cohort 3 donors. Authors' processing steps: Reference gene primer amplification gave nucleated cell count estimates. This table comes from immunoSEQ multiplex PCR, and its TCRdb copy is limited to in-frame clones, with some not included. Clonal size and the V and J genes are those of that table, whereas D and trimming came from the DNA. The sample yields 200,000 to 250,000 clones, around 90% seen once. The V gene's germline CDR1 is SGHVS and CDR2 FQNEAQ. V lost 1 base, J lost 2 bases, and 0 bases stayed unmatched. The CDR3 covers 16 residues.

This chain uses TRBV7-8 with TRBJ2-6, with 9 bases identical to TRBD1. The receptor was isolated from a man aged 25-45 years who had recovered from COVID-19. The sequenced material came from PBMCs or T cells enriched from blood (not recorded which). This CDR3 is CASSLGQGAGANVLTF. The CDR3 nucleotides are TGTGCCAGCAGCTTAGGACAGGGGGCTGGGGCCAACGTCCTGACTTTC.